This T cell receptor beta chain was obtained from a study of blood T cell repertoires in COVID-19. CDR3 size: 14 residues. Germline CDR1 is SGHTA and CDR2 is FQGNSA. V was shortened by 4 bases and J by 5 bases, with 14 bases between the two germline ends. TCRdb's copy holds only in-frame clones and misses some; the assay was immunoSEQ multiplex PCR. The table shows tens of thousands of clones, with approximately 86% occurring only once. The source material was peripheral blood. The TCR originated in a male donor with acute or convalescent COVID-19. This chain uses TRBV7-2 with TRBJ2-5; D not certain. CDR3 nucleotides: TGTGCCAGCAGCTCTTCCTACCCCCGGGAGACCCAGTACTTC. Encoded protein: CASSSSYPRETQYF. Full variable domain (missing parts from reference TRBV7-2 and TRBJ2-5): GAGVSQSPSNKVTEKGKDVELRCDPISGHTALYWYRQSLGQGLEFLIYFQGNSAPDKSGLPSDRFSAERTGGSVSTLTIQRTQQEDSAVYLCASSSSYPRETQYFGPGTRLLVL.